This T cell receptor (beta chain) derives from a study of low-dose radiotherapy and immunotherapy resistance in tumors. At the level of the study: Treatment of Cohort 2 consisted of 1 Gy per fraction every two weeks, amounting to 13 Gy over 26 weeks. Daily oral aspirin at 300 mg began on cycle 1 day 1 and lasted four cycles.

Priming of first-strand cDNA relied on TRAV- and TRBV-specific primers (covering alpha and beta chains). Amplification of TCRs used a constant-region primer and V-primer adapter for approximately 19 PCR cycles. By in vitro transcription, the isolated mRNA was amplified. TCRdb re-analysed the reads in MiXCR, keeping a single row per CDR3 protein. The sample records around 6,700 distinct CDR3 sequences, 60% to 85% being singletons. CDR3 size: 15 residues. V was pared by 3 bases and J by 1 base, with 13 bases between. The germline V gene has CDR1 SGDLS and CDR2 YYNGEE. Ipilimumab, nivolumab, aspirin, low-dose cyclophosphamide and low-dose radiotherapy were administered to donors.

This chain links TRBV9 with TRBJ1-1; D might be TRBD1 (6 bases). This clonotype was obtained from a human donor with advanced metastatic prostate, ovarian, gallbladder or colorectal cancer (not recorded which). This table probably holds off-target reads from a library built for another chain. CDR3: CASSAYREGNTEAFF. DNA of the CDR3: TGTGCCAGCAGCGCTTACAGGGAAGGGAACACTGAAGCTTTCTTT.